Each of the 8 T cell receptor beta chains below was sequenced from the same sample in a study of identical twins. TCRdb recomputed calls from the 5' RACE reads with MiXCR, one row per CDR3 protein. This sample carries roughly 540,000 distinct CDR3 sequences, less than 25% of them seen once, and the ten largest clones take 0.91%. The same specimen was also included in a second study, on T cells expressing NK-cell markers.

The sample comprised CD4+ T cells sorted from blood. The receptors originated from a woman aged 18-35 years in good health.

The CDR3 sequence is CASSRLSLETQYF. As DNA, the CDR3 is TGTGCCAGCAGCCGTCTTTCGTTGGAGACCCAGTACTTC. The chain uses TRBV3-1 and TRBJ2-5; D is ambiguous. Germline loops: CDR1 LGHDT, CDR2 YNNKEL (reference sequence). This CDR3 region has 13 residues. Trimming shortened V by 4 bases and J by 5 bases, and 11 bases separated the two germline ends.

This clonotype was seen a handful of times. The chain joins TRBV9 to TRBJ2-5, with D perhaps TRBD2 (6 bases). Germline V CDR1 and CDR2: SGDLS, YYNGEE. V was pared by 4 bases and J by 1 base, with 14 bases between. The CDR3 has 15 amino acids. The CDR3 region is CASSLAGTRQETQYF. DNA for the CDR3: TGTGCCAGCAGCCTGGCCGGGACTCGCCAAGAGACCCAGTACTTC.

V gene TRBV7-6 combines with J gene TRBJ2-5; the D gene is possibly TRBD2 (6 bases). Germline V gene sequence: CDR1 SGHVS, CDR2 FNYEAQ. V lost 2 bases and J lost 4, with 11 bases in between. The CDR3 loop spans 14 amino acids. The CDR3 coding sequence is TGTGCCAGCAGCTTAAAAGGGGACTCAGAGACCCAGTACTTC. As protein: CASSLKGDSETQYF.

The chain links TRBV5-1 to TRBJ2-3, with unresolved D. Germline assignment: CDR1 SGHRS and CDR2 YFSETQ. CDR3 length: 13 amino acids. The germline V and J ends were trimmed by 2 bases and 6 bases, with 10 bases remaining between them. The CDR3 DNA sequence: TGCGCCAGCAGCTTTGAGGCGCGCGATACGCAGTATTTT. Amino acids: CASSFEARDTQYF.

This clonotype was recorded a few times. This chain connects TRBV29-1 to TRBJ2-7; TRBD1 matches 9 bases. J was trimmed by 7 bases and V by 8 bases; bases with no gene match: 15. This CDR3 region has 14 residues. Germline CDR1 reads SQVTM; CDR2 reads ANQGSEA. The CDR3 region is CSTAGTGYFGEQYF. CDR3 DNA sequence: TGCAGCACGGCCGGGACAGGGTACTTCGGAGAGCAGTACTTC.

V usage is TRBV14 and J usage is TRBJ1-1; maybe TRBD1 (5 bases). The CDR3 contains 11 residues. Germline values: CDR1 SGHDN, CDR2 FVKESK. V was cut by 1 base and J by 10 bases, with 7 bases left in between. CDR3 sequence: CASSQVGGAFF. CDR3 DNA sequence: TGTGCCAGCAGCCAAGTTGGGGGAGCTTTCTTT. The full variable domain, in which reference TRBV14 and TRBJ1-1 provide the parts outside the CDR3, is EAGVTQFPSHSVIEKGQTVTLRCDPISGHDNLYWYRRVMGKEIKFLLHFVKESKQDESGMPNNRFLAERTGGTYSTLKVQPAELEDSGVYFCASSQVGGAFFGQGTRLTVV.

This chain joins TRBV12-3 or TRBV12-4 and TRBJ1-2; 8 bases agree with TRBD1. J was trimmed by 4 bases and V by 5 bases; bases with no gene match: 12. The CDR3 spans 16 residues. CDR3 coding DNA: TGTGCCAGCAGTACCCCTTCCGGGACAGGCCCCTATGGCTACACCTTC. Protein product: CASSTPSGTGPYGYTF.

There are many counts of this clonotype. The chain has TRBV6-2 or TRBV6-3 and TRBJ2-1; D is possibly TRBD2 (6 bases). The CDR3 extends over 15 amino acids. Trimming stripped 8 bases from V and 6 bases from J, with 20 bases between. CDR1 is MNHEY and CDR2 is SVGEGT in the germline V gene. The CDR3 reads CASSPAGFRSNEQFF. CDR3 DNA sequence: TGTGCCAGCTCCCCGGCGGGATTCAGGTCCAATGAGCAGTTCTTC.